This passage covers 16 T cell receptor beta chains from one sample sequenced in a study of PD-1 blockade in classical Hodgkin lymphoma. All the patients suffered relapse after autologous stem cell transplantation, and brentuximab vedotin exposure differed. Assay: immunoSEQ multiplex PCR; the TCRdb copy retains only in-frame clones and omits some. Seen here are about 28,000 clones, around 70% observed once, and the top ten hold about 24%. The input for sequencing was peripheral blood mononuclear cells (PBMCs), taken before the second cycle of nivolumab. These receptors all come from a human donor with classical Hodgkin lymphoma.

This clone was counted between two and nine times. The chain employs TRBV7-8 and TRBJ2-1; D unclear. Trimming left V 0 bases short and J 7 bases short, with 7 bases between. From germline, CDR1 is SGHVS and CDR2 FQNEAQ. The CDR3 totals 13 residues. CDR3 nucleotides: TGTGCCAGCAGCTTAGCAGGGTTGAATGAGCAGTTCTTC. Protein: CASSLAGLNEQFF.

The chain has TRBV28 and TRBJ2-4; TRBD1 might be the D (5 bases). With 5 bases removed from V and 0 bases from J, the gap between germline ends came to 8 bases. The germline gives CDR1 MDHEN, CDR2 SYDVKM. The CDR3 is 14 amino acids. Here the CDR3 DNA reads TGTGCCAGCAGTGCCCAGGGAGCCAAAAACATTCAGTACTTC. It yields the protein CASSAQGAKNIQYF.

The rearrangement joins TRBV7-3 to TRBJ1-1; 10 bases fit TRBD1. The CDR3 consists of 15 residues. Germline values: CDR1 SGHTA, CDR2 FQGTGA. The V and J ends lost 3 bases and 0 bases, in that order; junction bases with no gene match: 1. CDR3 bases: TGTGCCAGCAGCTTGACAGGGGGCATGAACACTGAAGCTTTCTTT. It translates to CASSLTGGMNTEAFF.

The rearrangement links TRBV6-1 to TRBJ2-7; 10 bases agree with TRBD2. Germline CDR1 and CDR2: MNHNS and SASEGT. The ends lost 3 bases at V and 3 bases at J; junction bases unmatched: 5. The CDR3 is 15 amino acids. The CDR3 reads CASSEQGLADYEQYV. Written as DNA, the CDR3 is TGTGCCAGCAGTGAGCAAGGACTAGCGGACTACGAGCAGTACGTC.

The V and J genes are TRBV28 and TRBJ1-6; 11 nucleotides agree with TRBD1. CDR1 MDHEN and CDR2 SYDVKM come from the germline V gene. This CDR3 has 15 amino acids. V lost 6 bases, J lost 9 bases, and 7 bases stayed unmatched. CDR3 DNA sequence: TGTGCCAGCAGACGATCCGGGACAGGGGGTTCACCCCTCCACTTT. It is translated as CASRRSGTGGSPLHF.

This clone showed up just a few times. The V gene is TRBV20-1, the J gene TRBJ2-3; D is unclear. CDR3 length equals 11 residues. Deletions cut 5 bases from V and 3 bases from J, with 6 bases between. Per the germline V gene, CDR1 is DFQATT and CDR2 is SNEGSKA (reference sequence). This CDR3 is CSASRTDTQYF. The CDR3 DNA sequence: TGCAGTGCTTCAAGGACAGATACGCAGTATTTT.

The chain recombines TRBV6-5 with TRBJ2-2; D not certain. CDR1 and CDR2 from the germline V gene are MNHEY and SVGAGI. The CDR3 has 13 residues. V lost 6 bases and J lost 4, with 9 bases in between. The CDR3 spells CASSPGFTGELFF. The CDR3 DNA follows: TGTGCCAGCAGCCCAGGCTTCACCGGGGAGCTGTTTTTT.

This chain uses TRBV27 with TRBJ2-7; 13 bases fit TRBD2. There are 15 residues in the CDR3. CDR1 and CDR2 (germline): MNHEY, SMNVEV (reference sequence). The junction had 8 bases not matched to a gene; V was cut back by 8 bases and J by 4 bases. The CDR3 DNA sequence: TGTGCCAGCCGCCCGGGACTAGCGGGATCATACGAGCAGTACTTC. Its protein product is CASRPGLAGSYEQYF.

The chain joins TRBV5-1 to TRBJ1-3; D ambiguous. Germline-derived CDR1 and CDR2 are SGHRS and YFSETQ. The V gene lost 0 bases and the J gene lost 1 base, with 5 bases spanning the gap. CDR3 size: 14 residues. CDR3 bases: TGCGCCAGCAGCTTGGTGGGGTCTGGAAACACCATATATTTT. Its translation: CASSLVGSGNTIYF.

This clone was seen a single time. The rearrangement joins TRBV4-2 to TRBJ1-4; 7 nucleotides align to TRBD1. Trimming at V came to 4 bases and at J to 5 bases, leaving 7 bases not matched to a gene. This CDR3 has 15 residues. Germline V gene sequence: CDR1 LGHNA, CDR2 YNFKEQ. CDR3: CASSLIQGPNEKLFF. CDR3 DNA sequence: TGTGCCAGCAGCCTAATACAGGGGCCGAATGAAAAACTGTTTTTT.

This clone was seen a handful of times. The chain combines TRBV9 with TRBJ2-5; 9 positions match TRBD1. The CDR3 covers 16 residues. Germline-derived CDR1 and CDR2 are SGDLS and YYNGEE. V trimming: 3 bases; J trimming: 2 bases; junction bases outside the gene matches: 8. The CDR3 nucleotides read TGTGCCAGCAGCGCCTTAGACAGGGGGAGGCAAGAGACCCAGTACTTC. Translation: CASSALDRGRQETQYF.

This clone was found a few times. The rearrangement joins TRBV5-1 to TRBJ1-1; 8 bases are shared with TRBD1. The junction had 13 bases not matched to a gene; V was cut back by 2 bases and J by 4 bases. From germline, CDR1 is SGHRS and CDR2 YFSETQ. The CDR3 runs 17 residues. The CDR3 is CASSFSAQGARGTEAFF. DNA for the CDR3: TGCGCCAGCAGCTTTTCCGCCCAGGGGGCGCGGGGCACTGAAGCTTTCTTT.

This clone was counted a few times. The chain is built from TRBV2 and TRBJ1-6; D not certain. Germline CDR1 reads SNHLY; CDR2 reads FYNNEI. Trimming took off 4 bases at V and 0 bases at J, with 10 bases between the two ends. This CDR3 is 16 amino acids long. The CDR3 DNA reads as TGTGCCAGCAGTGCCCAAATGAACTCCTATAATTCACCCCTCCACTTT. This sequence encodes CASSAQMNSYNSPLHF.

The gene calls are TRBV6-6 and TRBJ1-2; 9 bases match TRBD1. The germline CDR1 and CDR2 sequences are MNHNY and SVGAGI (reference sequence). The V segment lost 5 bases and the J segment 8 bases; nucleotides outside the gene matches: 6. The CDR3 covers 13 residues. The CDR3 coding sequence is TGTGCCAGCAGTCGGGACAGGGAAGGCGGCTACACCTTC. Residues: CASSRDREGGYTF.

This clone was picked up one time. The DNA for the CDR3 is TGTGCCAGCAGTTTCAGGGGAATGGGAACTAATGAAAAACTGTTTTTT. Its translation: CASSFRGMGTNEKLFF. The chain is built from TRBV27 and TRBJ1-4; TRBD1 is a possible D gene (6 bases). The CDR3 spans 16 residues. Germline loops: CDR1 MNHEY, CDR2 SMNVEV (reference sequence). V gave up 3 bases and J gave up 1 base, with 12 bases separating them. The entire variable domain, with the rest obtained from reference TRBV27 and TRBJ1-4, is as follows: EAQVTQNPRYLITVTGKKLTVTCSQNMNHEYMSWYRQDPGLGLRQIYYSMNVEVTDKGDVPEGYKVSRKEKRNFPLILESPSPNQTSLYFCASSFRGMGTNEKLFFGSGTQLSVL.

V gene TRBV7-2 combines with J gene TRBJ2-5; 11 bases are a match to TRBD1. The V gene end was trimmed by 4 bases and the J gene end by 4 bases; junction bases not matched to a gene: 2. The CDR3 spans 14 residues. Germline values: CDR1 SGHTA, CDR2 FQGNSA. This CDR3 is CASSYGTGGETQYF. CDR3 nucleotides: TGTGCCAGCAGCTATGGGACAGGGGGAGAGACCCAGTACTTC.